The 3 T cell receptor beta chains below come from one sample, sequenced in a study of neurological immune-mediated disorders. TCRdb re-called the 5' RACE reads with MiXCR, one entry per CDR3 protein. The table includes 55,000 to 75,000 distinct CDR3 sequences, around 5% detected once. The material sequenced was PBMCs. The source is a woman aged 25 to 45 with multiple sclerosis.

This clonotype has a count of ten or more. This chain uses TRBV5-8 with TRBJ2-2, with D perhaps assigned TRBD1 or TRBD2 (5 bases each). The V gene lost 1 base and the J gene lost 3 bases, with 16 bases spanning the gap. This CDR3 is built from 17 residues. Germline V lookup: CDR1 SGHTS, CDR2 YDEGEE. The CDR3 DNA reads TGTGCCAGCAGCTTGTTTTTCCGGCAGGGAGACACCGGGGAGCTGTTTTTT. As protein: CASSLFFRQGDTGELFF.

In its sample, this clonotype was seen a few times. The chain has TRBV6-1 and TRBJ2-2; the match to TRBD2 covers 8 bases. J gave up 7 bases and V 2 bases, and 18 bases lay outside the gene matches. The CDR3 contains 19 residues. Germline-derived CDR1 and CDR2 are MNHNS and SASEGT. CDR3 in DNA: TGTGCCAGCAGTGAATTCCTGCTCGGGGGGGCCGTGGCCTACGGGGAGCTGTTTTTT. Encoded protein: CASSEFLLGGAVAYGELFF.

There are many counts of this clonotype. V gene TRBV5-1 combines with J gene TRBJ1-1; the match to TRBD1 covers 11 bases. This CDR3 is built from 15 residues. The V gene end was trimmed by 3 bases and the J gene end by 3 bases; junction bases not matched to a gene: 4. CDR1 is SGHRS, CDR2 YFSETQ, per germline. CDR3 in amino acids: CASSSGQGADTEAFF. As DNA, the CDR3 is TGCGCCAGCAGCTCAGGACAGGGGGCGGACACTGAAGCTTTCTTT.